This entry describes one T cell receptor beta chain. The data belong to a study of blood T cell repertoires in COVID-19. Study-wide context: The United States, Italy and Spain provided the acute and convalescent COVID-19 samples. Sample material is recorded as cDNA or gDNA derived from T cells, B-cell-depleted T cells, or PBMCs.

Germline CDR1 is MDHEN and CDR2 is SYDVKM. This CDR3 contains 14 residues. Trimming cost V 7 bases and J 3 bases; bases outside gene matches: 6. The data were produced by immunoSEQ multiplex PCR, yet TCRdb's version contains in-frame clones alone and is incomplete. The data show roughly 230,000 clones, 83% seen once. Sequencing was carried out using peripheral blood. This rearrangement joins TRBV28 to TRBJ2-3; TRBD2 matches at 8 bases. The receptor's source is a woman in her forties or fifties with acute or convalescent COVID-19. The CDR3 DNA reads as TGTGCCAGCACCCGGGGGGGCTCGACAGATACGCAGTATTTT. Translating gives CASTRGGSTDTQYF.